The 24 T cell receptor beta chains given below trace back to one sample, sequenced in a study of OX40 agonist ivuxolimab in advanced cancers. Clones were sequenced by immunoSEQ multiplex PCR, and TCRdb holds only the in-frame ones, with some missing. The top ten hold around 10% of the sample, which has around 56,000 clones, around 90% seen once. The sample here was CD4+ or CD8+ T cells sorted from blood, taken in a trial of the OX40 agonist ivuxolimab. The origin of the receptors is an adult with an advanced solid tumor such as melanoma, head and neck, liver or kidney cancer.

Here the CDR3 DNA reads TGCGCCAGCAGCTTACCACCGGGACTAGCGGAGATTAGCACAGATACGCAGTATTTT. It specifies CASSLPPGLAEISTDTQYF. J is TRBJ2-3 and V is TRBV5-1; 11 bases agree with TRBD2. Germline CDR1 and CDR2: SGHRS and YFSETQ. The CDR3 has 19 residues. Losses at the gene ends were 2 bases for V and 0 bases for J; bases not matched to a gene: 11.

This clone is medium-sized. The chain carries TRBV19 and TRBJ2-1, with 9 positions matching TRBD2. CDR1 and CDR2 from the germline V gene are LNHDA and SQIVND (reference sequence). The ends lost 10 bases at V and 9 bases at J; junction bases unmatched: 10. This CDR3 contains 13 residues. The CDR3 reads CATQEREVGEQFF. As DNA, the CDR3 is TGTGCCACCCAGGAGCGGGAGGTAGGTGAGCAGTTCTTC.

The V gene is TRBV10-2, the J gene TRBJ1-2, with D unclear. The length of the CDR3 is 14 residues. Between the trimmed V and J ends, which lost 3 bases and 4 bases, there was a span of 12 bases. Germline V gene lookup returns CDR1 WSHSY and CDR2 SAAADI. CDR3 residues: CASSDRLAPYGYTF. The CDR3 nucleotides are TGCGCCAGCAGTGATAGGTTAGCCCCCTATGGCTACACCTTC.

The CDR3 DNA reads TGCGCCAGCAGCCGAGACCCTTTGGGTCAGCCCCAGCATTTT. This sequence encodes CASSRDPLGQPQHF. This rearrangement joins TRBV5-1 to TRBJ1-5; D not resolved. The CDR3 contains 14 residues. V was pared by 4 bases and J by 6 bases, with 14 bases between. Germline V gives CDR1 SGHRS, CDR2 YFSETQ.

The V and J genes are TRBV10-3 and TRBJ1-2; D might be TRBD1 (5 bases). The CDR3 length is 11 residues. Germline-derived CDR1 and CDR2 are ENHRY and SYGVKD. Deletions cut 7 bases from V and 7 bases from J, with 10 bases between. The chain's CDR3 is CAINLGTGYTF. The CDR3 coding sequence is TGTGCCATCAATTTAGGGACTGGCTACACCTTC.

The chain recombines TRBV10-3 with TRBJ1-3; 7 bases map to TRBD1. The V gene end was trimmed by 4 bases and the J gene end by 8 bases; junction bases not matched to a gene: 14. CDR3 length: 16 residues. Germline V lookup: CDR1 ENHRY, CDR2 SYGVKD. The CDR3 spells CAISGLGGQNWDTIYF. CDR3 DNA sequence: TGTGCCATCAGTGGTTTGGGGGGACAGAACTGGGACACCATATATTTT.

The J gene is TRBJ1-1, the V gene TRBV19; 9 bases align to TRBD1. The CDR3 runs 13 residues. Germline CDR1 LNHDA, CDR2 SQIVND (reference sequence). Unmatched junction bases numbered 0, after V lost 6 bases and J lost 1 base. CDR3: CASRTGGNTEAFF. CDR3 bases: TGTGCCAGTAGGACAGGGGGGAACACTGAAGCTTTCTTT.

V usage is TRBV18 and J usage is TRBJ2-7, with D perhaps matching TRBD1 or TRBD2 (5 bases each). Between the trimmed V and J ends, which lost 3 bases and 2 bases, there was a span of 14 bases. CDR1 and CDR2 from the germline V gene are KGHSH and LQKENI. The CDR3 totals 15 residues. The CDR3 sequence is CASSPDRDVTYEQYF. CDR3 DNA: TGTGCCAGCTCACCGGACCGGGACGTCACCTACGAGCAGTACTTC.

J is TRBJ1-1 and V is TRBV29-1, with D possibly TRBD1 on 5 matching bases. The CDR3 loop spans 12 amino acids. Trimming shortened V by 5 bases and J by 3 bases, and 10 bases separated the two germline ends. Germline V lookup: CDR1 SQVTM, CDR2 ANQGSEA. The CDR3 protein is CSVRTSYTEAFF. The CDR3 nucleotides are TGCAGCGTTCGGACATCATACACTGAAGCTTTCTTT.

This chain joins TRBV5-1 and TRBJ2-7; 7 positions match TRBD2. The germline gives CDR1 SGHRS, CDR2 YFSETQ. The CDR3 length is 15 residues. V lost 7 bases, J lost 4 bases, and 14 bases stayed unmatched. The CDR3 nucleotides read TGCGCCAGCGGCTATCGGGCGGGAGAAGTTTACGAGCAGTACTTC. Its translation: CASGYRAGEVYEQYF.

The rearrangement uses TRBV27 and TRBJ1-1; the D is unclear. Germline-derived CDR1 and CDR2 are MNHEY and SMNVEV (reference sequence). The CDR3 totals 13 residues. Trimming left V 0 bases short and J 1 base short, with 3 bases between. This CDR3 is CASSLSANTEAFF. The CDR3 nucleotides read TGTGCCAGCAGTTTATCAGCGAACACTGAAGCTTTCTTT.

The chain employs TRBV15 and TRBJ2-7; D possibly corresponds to TRBD2 (6 bases). V shed 1 base and J shed 6 bases, with 7 bases lying between them. In germline, CDR1 is LNHNV, CDR2 YYDKDF (reference sequence). The CDR3 contains 12 residues. The CDR3 bases are TGTGCCACCAGCAGAGTGGGGGGCGAGCAGTACTTC. Protein: CATSRVGGEQYF.

This clone came up once. The chain couples TRBV10-2 to TRBJ2-7, with 12 bases identical to TRBD1. V lost 0 bases and J lost 2; bases outside the gene matches: 14. The CDR3 totals 20 residues. Per germline, CDR1 WSHSY and CDR2 SAAADI. CDR3 loop: CASSESVPGTGGLKAYEQYV. DNA for the CDR3: TGCGCCAGCAGTGAGTCAGTCCCCGGGACAGGGGGCCTAAAGGCCTACGAGCAGTACGTC.

The rearrangement links TRBV14 to TRBJ2-1, with D unresolved. V lost 6 bases to trimming and J lost 0 bases, with 9 bases between them. The CDR3 is 14 residues long. The V gene's germline CDR1 is SGHDN and CDR2 FVKESK. The CDR3 sequence: CASSPLSSYNEQFF. The CDR3 bases are TGTGCCAGCAGTCCCTTGAGCTCCTACAATGAGCAGTTCTTC.

The rearrangement joins TRBV19 to TRBJ2-1; 7 bases map to TRBD2. The V gene end was trimmed by 6 bases and the J gene end by 9 bases; junction bases not matched to a gene: 5. The germline V gene encodes CDR1 LNHDA and CDR2 SQIVND (reference sequence). This CDR3 is built from 12 residues. CDR3 in DNA: TGTGCCAGTAGCTGGGGGGGTGCTGAGCAGTTCTTC. Protein product: CASSWGGAEQFF.

The genes are TRBV25-1 and TRBJ2-7; perhaps D is TRBD1 or TRBD2 (5 bases each). V lost 4 bases, J lost 1 base, and 8 bases lay in between. CDR3 length equals 13 residues. The germline V gene encodes CDR1 MGHDK and CDR2 SYGVNS. The CDR3 loop is CASSAGRSYEQYF. The CDR3, as DNA: TGTGCCAGCAGTGCGGGACGGTCCTACGAGCAGTACTTC.

The V gene is TRBV19, the J gene TRBJ1-2; 7 bases are shared with TRBD1. Trimming at V came to 5 bases and at J to 4 bases, leaving 10 bases not matched to a gene. CDR1 and CDR2 from the germline V gene are LNHDA and SQIVND (reference sequence). CDR3 length: 15 residues. CDR3 residues: CASSPTPGQFYGYTF. The CDR3 nucleotides read TGTGCCAGTAGTCCAACCCCGGGACAGTTCTATGGCTACACCTTC.

The V and J genes are TRBV27 and TRBJ2-7; a possible D gene is TRBD2 (6 bases). This CDR3 has 13 residues. V dropped 8 bases and J dropped 1 base, with 12 bases sitting between them. Germline V lookup: CDR1 MNHEY, CDR2 SMNVEV (reference sequence). CDR3 region: CASRGDRSYEQYF. The CDR3 region has the DNA TGTGCCAGCCGCGGGGACCGTTCCTACGAGCAGTACTTC.

The V call is TRBV4-1, the J call TRBJ1-6, with D uncertain. The V gene's germline CDR1 is MGHRA and CDR2 YSYEKL. Trimming took 2 bases from V and 3 from J, leaving 2 bases between them. The CDR3 consists of 13 residues. The CDR3 is CASSQNYNSPLHF. CDR3 in DNA: TGCGCCAGCAGCCAAAACTATAATTCACCCCTCCACTTT.

The V gene is TRBV5-5, the J gene TRBJ2-7; unclear D gene. CDR3 length: 15 amino acids. CDR1 is SGHKS, CDR2 YYEKEE, per germline (reference sequence). Trimming removed 3 bases from V and 0 bases from J, with 13 bases in between. CDR3 amino acids: CASSWARQSSYEQYV. CDR3 DNA: TGTGCCAGCAGCTGGGCCCGGCAGAGCTCCTACGAGCAGTACGTC.

The rearrangement links TRBV5-8 to TRBJ1-1; 9 bases are shared with TRBD1. The CDR3 loop spans 16 amino acids. Germline V gene data show CDR1 as SGHTS and CDR2 as YDEGEE. The V and J ends lost 5 bases and 3 bases, in that order; junction bases with no gene match: 11. CDR3 amino acids: CASSYGTGNYDTEAFF. The CDR3 DNA follows: TGTGCCAGCAGTTACGGGACAGGGAATTACGACACTGAAGCTTTCTTT.

The V gene is TRBV9, the J gene TRBJ2-1; TRBD1 matches at 9 bases. V trimming: 1 base; J trimming: 2 bases; junction bases outside the gene matches: 1. This CDR3 comprises 15 residues. The V gene's germline CDR1 is SGDLS and CDR2 YYNGEE. The CDR3 loop is CASSVRDRAYNEQFF. CDR3 DNA sequence: TGTGCCAGCAGCGTACGGGACAGGGCCTACAATGAGCAGTTCTTC.

The chain carries TRBV4-2 and TRBJ2-1, with 11 bases matching TRBD2. Per germline, CDR1 LGHNA and CDR2 YNFKEQ. The CDR3 loop spans 18 amino acids. V shed 2 bases, J shed 8 bases, and the junction held 14 bases outside the gene matches. CDR3: CASSQQIAGGPLYDEQFF. The CDR3 nucleotides are TGTGCCAGCAGCCAACAGATAGCGGGAGGGCCCTTATACGATGAGCAGTTCTTC.

The V call is TRBV7-9, the J call TRBJ2-5; D call uncertain. CDR3 size: 15 residues. Germline V lookup: CDR1 SEHNR, CDR2 FQNEAQ (reference sequence). V was pared by 5 bases and J by 0 bases, with 13 bases between. This CDR3 is CASSQTGWYQETQYF. The CDR3 bases are TGTGCCAGCAGCCAAACCGGTTGGTACCAAGAGACCCAGTACTTC. Looking up the rest from reference TRBV7-9 and TRBJ2-5 gives the full variable domain: DTGVSQNPRHKITKRGQNVTFRCDPISEHNRLYWYRQTLGQGPEFLTYFQNEAQLEKSRLLSDRFSAERPKGSFSTLEIQRTEQGDSAMYLCASSQTGWYQETQYFGPGTRLLVL.